Sequencing of this T cell receptor (beta chain) was carried out in a study of cytomegalovirus exposure and HLA in healthy donors. Overall study findings and caveats: In a later analysis, roughly 17,000 TCR beta sequences were associated with HLA alleles at 0.05 false discovery rate.

The CDR3 totals 12 residues. Trimming shortened V by 7 bases and J by 12 bases, and 18 bases separated the two germline ends. Looked up from germline, CDR1 is SGHDT and CDR2 is YYEEEE. Notes on this clone: Antigen unknown.

13 Jbeta primers and 60 Vbeta primers were used for the PCR. The table came from immunoSEQ multiplex PCR; TCRdb's copy has only in-frame clones and leaves some out. The table has some 200,000 clones, around 85% seen once. This TCR came from a man in his fifties or sixties in good health and CMV-seronegative. This chain connects TRBV5-6 to TRBJ2-3; D possibly corresponds to TRBD2 (6 bases). The sequencing sample was made of PBMCs. The CDR3 is CASRIDLGLQYF. Here the CDR3 DNA reads TGTGCCAGCCGGATCGACCTGGGACTTCAGTATTTT.